This T cell receptor (beta chain) was observed in a study of blood T cell repertoires in COVID-19. About the study: Material from acute and convalescent COVID-19 was sourced from the United States, Italy and Spain. The analysed material was cDNA or gDNA that came from T cells, B-cell-depleted T cells, or PBMCs.

Generated by immunoSEQ multiplex PCR, the TCRdb table keeps only in-frame clones and is missing some. The data contain 450,000 to 500,000 clones, 70% to 90% of them singletons. CDR3 length equals 16 residues. The V gene end was trimmed by 3 bases and the J gene end by 6 bases; junction bases not matched to a gene: 13. CDR1 and CDR2 from the germline V gene are SGDLS and YYNGEE. The chain is built from TRBV9 and TRBJ2-3, with 7 bases that match TRBD2. The receptor was derived from a human donor in a cohort sampled during active COVID-19. Sequencing was performed on peripheral blood. The CDR3 spells CASSETPSGLWDTQYF. The CDR3 DNA follows: TGTGCCAGCAGCGAGACCCCTAGCGGATTATGGGATACGCAGTATTTT. The full variable domain, in which reference TRBV9 and TRBJ2-3 provide the parts outside the CDR3, is DSGVTQTPKHLITATGQRVTLRCSPRSGDLSVYWYQQSLDQGLQFLIQYYNGEERAKGNILERFSAQQFPDLHSELNLSSLELGDSALYFCASSETPSGLWDTQYFGPGTRLTVL.